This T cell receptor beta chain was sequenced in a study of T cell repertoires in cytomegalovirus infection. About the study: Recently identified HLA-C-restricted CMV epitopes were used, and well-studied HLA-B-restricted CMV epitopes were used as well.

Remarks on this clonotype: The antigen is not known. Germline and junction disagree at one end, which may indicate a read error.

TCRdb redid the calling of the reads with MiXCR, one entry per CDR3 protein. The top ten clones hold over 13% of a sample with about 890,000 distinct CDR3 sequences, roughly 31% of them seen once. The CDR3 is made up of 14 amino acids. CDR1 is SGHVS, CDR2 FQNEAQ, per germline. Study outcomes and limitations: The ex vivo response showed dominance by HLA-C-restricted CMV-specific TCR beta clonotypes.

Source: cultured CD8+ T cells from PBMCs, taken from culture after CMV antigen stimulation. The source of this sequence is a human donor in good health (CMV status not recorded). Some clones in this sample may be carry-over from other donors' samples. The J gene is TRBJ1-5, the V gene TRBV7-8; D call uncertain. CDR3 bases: TGTGTCAGCAGCTCCCGCCTTGAGGGTCAGCCCCAGCATTTT. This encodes CVSSSRLEGQPQHF.